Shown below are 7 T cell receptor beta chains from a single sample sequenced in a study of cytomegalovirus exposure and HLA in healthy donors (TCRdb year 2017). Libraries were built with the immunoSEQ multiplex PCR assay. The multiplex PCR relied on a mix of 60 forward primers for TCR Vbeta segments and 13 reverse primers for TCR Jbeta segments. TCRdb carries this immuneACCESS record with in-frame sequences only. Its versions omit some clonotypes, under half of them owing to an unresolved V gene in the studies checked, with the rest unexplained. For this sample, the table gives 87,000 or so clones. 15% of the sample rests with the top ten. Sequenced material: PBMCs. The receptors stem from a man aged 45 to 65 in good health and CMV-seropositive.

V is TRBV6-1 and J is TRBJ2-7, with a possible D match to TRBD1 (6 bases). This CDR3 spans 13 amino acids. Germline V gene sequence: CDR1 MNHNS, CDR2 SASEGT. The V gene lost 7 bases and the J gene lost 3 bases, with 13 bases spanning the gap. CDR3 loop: CASTWDTNYEQYV. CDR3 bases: TGTGCCAGCACTTGGGACACCAACTACGAGCAGTACGTC.

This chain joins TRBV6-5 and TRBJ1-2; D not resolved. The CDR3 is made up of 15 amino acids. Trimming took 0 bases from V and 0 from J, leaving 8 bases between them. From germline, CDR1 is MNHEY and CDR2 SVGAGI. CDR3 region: CASSYSYGTNYGYTF. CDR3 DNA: TGTGCCAGCAGTTACTCGTACGGGACTAACTATGGCTACACCTTC.

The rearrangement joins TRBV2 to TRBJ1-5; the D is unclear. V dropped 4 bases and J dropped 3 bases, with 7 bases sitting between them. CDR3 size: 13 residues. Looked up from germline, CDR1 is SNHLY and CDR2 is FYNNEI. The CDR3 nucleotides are TGTGCCAGCAGTGTTGCGGTCAATCAGCCCCAGCATTTT. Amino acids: CASSVAVNQPQHF.

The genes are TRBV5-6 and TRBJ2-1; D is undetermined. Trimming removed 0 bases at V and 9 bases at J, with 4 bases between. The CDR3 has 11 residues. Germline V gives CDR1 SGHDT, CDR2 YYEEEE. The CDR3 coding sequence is TGTGCCAGCAGCTTGGGAGCTGAGCAGTTCTTC. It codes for CASSLGAEQFF.

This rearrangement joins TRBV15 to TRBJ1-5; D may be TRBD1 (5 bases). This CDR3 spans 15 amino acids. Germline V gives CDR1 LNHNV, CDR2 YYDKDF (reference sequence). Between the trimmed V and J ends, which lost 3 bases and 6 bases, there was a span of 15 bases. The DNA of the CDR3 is TGTGCCACCAGCAGTGGACACTCAGGTCCTCAGCCCCAGCATTTT. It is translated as CATSSGHSGPQPQHF.

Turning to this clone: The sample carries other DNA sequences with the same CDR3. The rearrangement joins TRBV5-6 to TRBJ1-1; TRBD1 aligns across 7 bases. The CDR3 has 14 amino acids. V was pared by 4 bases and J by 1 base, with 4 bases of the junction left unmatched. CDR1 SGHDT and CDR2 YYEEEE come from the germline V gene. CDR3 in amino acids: CASSRTGWNTEAFF. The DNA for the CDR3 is TGTGCCAGCAGCCGGACAGGCTGGAACACTGAAGCTTTCTTT. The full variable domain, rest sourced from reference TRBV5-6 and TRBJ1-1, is DAGVTQSPTHLIKTRGQQVTLRCSPKSGHDTVSWYQQALGQGPQFIFQYYEEEERQRGNFPDRFSGHQFPNYSSELNVNALLLGDSALYLCASSRTGWNTEAFFGQGTRLTVV.

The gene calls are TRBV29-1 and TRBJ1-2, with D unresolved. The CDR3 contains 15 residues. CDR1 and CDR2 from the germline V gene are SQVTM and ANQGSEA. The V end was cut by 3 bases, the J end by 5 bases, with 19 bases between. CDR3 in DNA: TGCAGCGTTGAGGTCGAGGCAGGCAGAGGGTATGGCTACACCTTC. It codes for CSVEVEAGRGYGYTF.